Below are 15 T cell receptor beta chains sequenced from a single sample in a study of blood T cell repertoires in COVID-19. Profiling relied on immunoSEQ multiplex PCR, and the TCRdb table lists in-frame clones only, not all of them. This sample has over 250,000 clones, with 65% to 90% found just once. The sample consisted of peripheral blood. These receptors originate from a human donor in a cohort sampled during active COVID-19.

This clone was picked up one time. The CDR3 DNA is TGTGCCACCACGGCGGGCGGTCCCTACGAGCAGTACTTC. It yields the protein CATTAGGPYEQYF. The J gene is TRBJ2-7, the V gene TRBV19; D is possibly TRBD2 (5 bases). The V gene lost 10 bases and the J gene lost 2 bases, with 15 bases spanning the gap. Germline V gene lookup returns CDR1 LNHDA and CDR2 SQIVND (reference sequence). The CDR3 runs 13 residues. Drawing the rest from reference TRBV19 and TRBJ2-7, the complete variable domain is DGGITQSPKYLFRKEGQNVTLSCEQNLNHDAMYWYRQDPGQGLRLIYYSQIVNDFQKGDIAEGYSVSREKKESFPLTVTSAQKNPTAFYLCATTAGGPYEQYFGPGTRLTVT.

This chain connects TRBV29-1 to TRBJ1-1; possibly TRBD1 for D (6 bases). Germline V lookup: CDR1 SQVTM, CDR2 ANQGSEA. V lost 4 bases, J lost 2 bases, and 8 bases lay in between. The CDR3 consists of 12 residues. CDR3 sequence: CSVGTANTEAFF. CDR3 in DNA: TGCAGCGTTGGGACAGCTAACACTGAAGCTTTCTTT. Full variable domain (missing parts from reference TRBV29-1 and TRBJ1-1): SAVISQKPSRDICQRGTSLTIQCQVDSQVTMMFWYRQQPGQSLTLIATANQGSEATYESGFVIDKFPISRPNLTFSTLTVSNMSPEDSSIYLCSVGTANTEAFFGQGTRLTVV.

Here the CDR3 DNA reads TGTGCCAGCAGCTTGTCGGGAAGACAGGGGGCGCGGGACGAGCAGTACTTC. The encoded protein is CASSLSGRQGARDEQYF. The rearrangement joins TRBV7-9 to TRBJ2-7; 10 positions match TRBD1. Germline lookup yields CDR1 SEHNR and CDR2 FQNEAQ (reference sequence). The ends lost 3 bases at V and 5 bases at J; junction bases unmatched: 13. CDR3 length equals 17 residues.

The chain is built from TRBV10-2 and TRBJ2-2; a possible D gene is TRBD2 (6 bases). Germline V CDR1 and CDR2: WSHSY, SAAADI. The CDR3 runs to 14 residues. Trimming cost V 3 bases and J 6 bases, with 11 bases left between them. The CDR3 DNA is TGCGCCAGCAGTGAAGGGTGGGAGGCCGGGGAGCTGTTTTTT. Protein product: CASSEGWEAGELFF.

This chain joins TRBV5-1 and TRBJ2-2; tentatively, D is TRBD2 (6 bases). The germline V gene encodes CDR1 SGHRS and CDR2 YFSETQ. V lost 6 bases and J 2 bases, leaving 11 bases between the germline ends. This CDR3 has 14 amino acids. As DNA, the CDR3 is TGCGCCAGCAATAGCGGAGATAACACCGGGGAGCTGTTTTTT. Its protein is CASNSGDNTGELFF.

This chain links TRBV24-1 with TRBJ2-2; TRBD1 agrees at 11 bases. The junction had 9 bases not matched to a gene; V was cut back by 9 bases and J by 1 base. In germline, CDR1 is KGHDR, CDR2 SFDVKD. CDR3 length: 17 amino acids. The chain's CDR3 is CATVTGTGGENTGELFF. CDR3 coding DNA: TGTGCCACCGTCACCGGGACAGGGGGGGAGAACACCGGGGAGCTGTTTTTT.

J is TRBJ2-6 and V is TRBV15; 7 bases align to TRBD2. V was clipped by 4 bases and J by 0 bases; unmatched bases: 12. From germline, CDR1 is LNHNV and CDR2 YYDKDF (reference sequence). The CDR3 spans 19 residues. CDR3 amino acids: CATSTRGRGALSGANVLTF. The DNA of the CDR3 is TGTGCCACCAGCACCCGAGGGAGGGGAGCACTCTCTGGGGCCAACGTCCTGACTTTC. The whole variable domain, filled in from reference TRBV15 and TRBJ2-6, reads DAMVIQNPRYQVTQFGKPVTLSCSQTLNHNVMYWYQQKSSQAPKLLFHYYDKDFNNEADTPDNFQSRRPNTSFCFLDIRSPGLGDTAMYLCATSTRGRGALSGANVLTFGAGSRLTVL.

J is TRBJ2-1 and V is TRBV3-1 (or the pseudogene TRBV3-2), with unresolved D. Trimming shortened V by 4 bases and J by 0 bases, and 16 bases separated the two germline ends. This CDR3 has 17 residues. The germline V gene encodes CDR1 LGHDT and CDR2 YNNKEL (reference sequence). CDR3 nucleotides: TGTGCCAGCAGCCCCCAGGTAGTCTTTAGCTCCTACAATGAGCAGTTCTTC. Translation gives CASSPQVVFSSYNEQFF.

The genes are TRBV28 and TRBJ2-2; the match to TRBD2 covers 13 bases. CDR1 and CDR2 from the germline V gene are MDHEN and SYDVKM. Trimming removed 6 bases from V and 4 bases from J; junction bases left unmatched: 5. The CDR3 totals 16 residues. The CDR3 nucleotides are TGTGCCAGCAGCCCACTAGCGGGAGGGCCCACCGGGGAGCTGTTTTTT. Protein: CASSPLAGGPTGELFF. The variable domain in full, completed from reference TRBV28 and TRBJ2-2, reads DVKVTQSSRYLVKRTGEKVFLECVQDMDHENMFWYRQDPGLGLRLIYFSYDVKMKEKGDIPEGYSVSREKKERFSLILESASTNQTSMYLCASSPLAGGPTGELFFGEGSRLTVL.

CDR3: CASSQYTEAFF. CDR3 DNA sequence: TGTGCCAGCAGCCAGTACACTGAAGCTTTCTTT. The gene calls are TRBV28 and TRBJ1-1; D gene uncertain. Germline CDR1 is MDHEN and CDR2 is SYDVKM. V lost 6 bases and J 3 bases, leaving 5 bases between the germline ends. The CDR3 loop spans 11 amino acids.

The chain combines TRBV6-5 with TRBJ1-2; TRBD1 agrees at 9 bases. The V gene end was trimmed by 2 bases and the J gene end by 7 bases; junction bases not matched to a gene: 2. The CDR3 is made up of 13 amino acids. Germline loops: CDR1 MNHEY, CDR2 SVGAGI. CDR3 region: CASSYLTGGGYTF. The CDR3 region has the DNA TGTGCCAGCAGTTACCTGACAGGGGGTGGCTACACCTTC.

This sequence joins TRBV10-2 and TRBJ2-1; TRBD1 matches at 9 bases. From germline, CDR1 is WSHSY and CDR2 SAAADI. The CDR3 runs 15 residues. The V gene end was trimmed by 6 bases and the J gene end by 8 bases; junction bases not matched to a gene: 11. This chain's CDR3 is CASREPTGTGYEQFF. The CDR3 DNA is TGCGCCAGCAGAGAACCGACCGGGACAGGGTATGAGCAGTTCTTC.

The genes are TRBV5-6 and TRBJ2-3; 8 nucleotides match TRBD2. Germline V gives CDR1 SGHDT, CDR2 YYEEEE. CDR3 length: 16 amino acids. V trimming: 7 bases; J trimming: 1 base; junction bases outside the gene matches: 11. As DNA, the CDR3 is TGTGCCAGCTGCAGCCTAGACGGGAGGGGCACAGATACGCAGTATTTT. Encoded protein: CASCSLDGRGTDTQYF.

The chain uses TRBV27 and TRBJ2-6; 9 nucleotides match TRBD1. With 5 bases clipped from V and 2 bases from J, the junction kept 7 bases outside the gene matches. This CDR3 region has 17 residues. Germline V gives CDR1 MNHEY, CDR2 SMNVEV (reference sequence). CDR3 in amino acids: CASSPGQGYPGANVLTF. CDR3 DNA sequence: TGTGCCAGCAGTCCCGGACAGGGGTACCCTGGGGCCAACGTCCTGACTTTC.

The gene calls are TRBV15 and TRBJ2-1; weak D call: TRBD2 (6 bases). The CDR3 covers 16 residues. The germline V gene encodes CDR1 LNHNV and CDR2 YYDKDF (reference sequence). The ends were cut back, 0 bases at V and 6 bases at J, with 15 bases in the middle. The CDR3 nucleotides are TGTGCCACCAGCAGAGATCCCCGCGGGGTCGGCAATGAGCAGTTCTTC. It yields the protein CATSRDPRGVGNEQFF.